Listed here are 19 T cell receptor beta chains from one sample, sequenced in a study of human T cells and chemical hapten exposure. MiXCR was run by TCRdb on the RACE reads, yielding one entry per CDR3 protein. The sample has 370,000 or so distinct CDR3 sequences; about 4.4% are singletons. Stated time point: patch test 1, 2 weeks after DPC sensitization. Treatment noted: therapeutic diphenylcyclopropenone sensitization with weekly scalp DPC. Sequenced here: whole blood, sampled in connection with sensitization to the hapten diphenylcyclopropenone (DPC). All receptors come from a woman aged 45-65 years with alopecia areata. Some clones in this sample may be carry-over from other donors' samples.

In this sample, this clonotype turned up many times. The chain is built from TRBV7-2 and TRBJ1-5; 10 bases agree with TRBD1. CDR3 size: 15 residues. Germline V CDR1 and CDR2: SGHTA, FQGNSA. With V trimmed by 2 bases and J by 5 bases, 3 bases remained unmatched. The CDR3, as DNA: TGTGCCAGCAGCTTATCGACAGGGGGCCATCAGCCCCAGCATTTT. Amino acid sequence: CASSLSTGGHQPQHF.

This clonotype has at least ten counts. In nucleotides, the CDR3 is TGTGTCGCCAACCCATGTACGGATCAGCCCCAGCATTTT. This translates into CVANPCTDQPQHF. V is TRBV5-4 and J is TRBJ1-5; D is unclear. Germline lookup yields CDR1 SGHNT and CDR2 YYREEE (reference sequence). The CDR3 is 13 residues long.

The table lists this clonotype with a few counts. The genes are TRBV9 and TRBJ2-7; D may be TRBD2 (6 bases). Germline V CDR1 and CDR2: SGDLS, YYNGEE. V lost 1 base to trimming and J lost 3 bases, with 14 bases between them. This CDR3 comprises 15 residues. The CDR3 sequence is CASSVREDALYEQYF. The CDR3 coding sequence is TGTGCCAGCAGCGTAAGGGAGGACGCCCTCTACGAGCAGTACTTC.

J is TRBJ2-5 and V is TRBV27; 9 nucleotides align to TRBD2. CDR3 size: 15 residues. Germline lookup yields CDR1 MNHEY and CDR2 SMNVEV (reference sequence). V lost 3 bases to trimming and J lost 5 bases; unmatched junction nucleotides: 7. In DNA form, the CDR3 reads TGTGCCAGCAGTTTTAGCGGGAGACGTCCGGAGACCCAGTACTTC. Protein: CASSFSGRRPETQYF.

This clonotype was seen many times. The V call is TRBV7-2, the J call TRBJ2-4; D might be TRBD1 (5 bases). Trimming took 5 bases from V and 0 from J, leaving 11 bases between them. Looked up from germline, CDR1 is SGHTA and CDR2 is FQGNSA. The CDR3 consists of 15 residues. CDR3 sequence reads: CASSVGHRAKNIQYF. The CDR3 coding sequence is TGTGCCAGCAGCGTTGGACATCGAGCCAAAAACATTCAGTACTTC.

This clonotype occurred many times. This chain joins TRBV10-3 and TRBJ1-1; 7 bases fit TRBD1. Germline V gives CDR1 ENHRY, CDR2 SYGVKD. J lost 5 bases, V lost 6 bases, and 12 bases had no gene match. The CDR3 runs to 15 residues. CDR3 amino acids: CAISQGHTGETEAFF. The CDR3 region has the DNA TGTGCCATCAGCCAGGGCCATACAGGGGAGACTGAAGCTTTCTTT.

This chain joins TRBV9 and TRBJ1-3; D is unresolved. Germline CDR1 reads SGDLS; CDR2 reads YYNGEE. V shed 2 bases and J shed 0 bases, with 9 bases lying between them. The CDR3 has 15 residues. CDR3 DNA sequence: TGTGCCAGCAGCGTGAACCCAGGCTCTGGAAACACCATATATTTT. It specifies CASSVNPGSGNTIYF.

This clonotype was seen repeatedly, ten times or more. The J gene is TRBJ1-5, the V gene TRBV5-1, with D tentatively TRBD1 (5 bases). This CDR3 contains 15 residues. Germline CDR1 reads SGHRS; CDR2 reads YFSETQ. The V end lost 3 bases, the J end lost 5 bases, and 15 bases lay between the germline ends. CDR3 amino acids: CASSYRGGEHQPQHF. Here the CDR3 DNA reads TGCGCCAGCAGCTACCGAGGAGGGGAGCATCAGCCCCAGCATTTT. Together with reference TRBV5-1 and TRBJ1-5, the CDR3 gives the full variable domain: KAGVTQTPRYLIKTRGQQVTLSCSPISGHRSVSWYQQTPGQGLQFLFEYFSETQRNKGNFPGRFSGRQFSNSRSEMNVSTLELGDSALYLCASSYRGGEHQPQHFGDGTRLSIL.

This clonotype was detected many times. The chain links TRBV7-8 to TRBJ2-2; no clear D. Germline CDR1 is SGHVS and CDR2 is FQNEAQ. This CDR3 comprises 17 residues. Trimming cost V 2 bases and J 4 bases, with 17 bases left between them. CDR3 region: CASSLIRRAPGTGELFF. The CDR3 nucleotides are TGTGCCAGCAGCTTAATACGGCGAGCGCCGGGCACCGGGGAGCTGTTTTTT. The entire variable domain, with the rest obtained from reference TRBV7-8 and TRBJ2-2, is as follows: GAGVSQSPRYKVAKRGQDVALRCDPISGHVSLFWYQQALGQGPEFLTYFQNEAQLDKSGLPSDRFFAERPEGSVSTLKIQRTQQEDSAVYLCASSLIRRAPGTGELFFGEGSRLTVL.

Many counts were recorded for this clonotype. This chain links TRBV6-2 or TRBV6-3 with TRBJ2-1; possibly TRBD2 for D (5 bases). CDR1 and CDR2 from the germline V gene are MNHEY and SVGEGT. CDR3 length: 13 amino acids. Trimming took off 6 bases at V and 7 bases at J, with 13 bases between the two ends. In nucleotides, the CDR3 is TGTGCCAGCAGCACGGACTGGTCGAATGAGCAGTTCTTC. Residues: CASSTDWSNEQFF.

This clonotype has ten or more counts. The CDR3 nucleotides are TGTGCCAGCAGTCTCGGGACTTACCCCTACAATGAGCAGTTCTTC. As protein: CASSLGTYPYNEQFF. The chain recombines TRBV12-3 or TRBV12-4 with TRBJ2-1; the D gene is possibly TRBD2 (6 bases). The CDR3 is 15 amino acids. The V end lost 5 bases, the J end lost 2 bases, and 13 bases lay between the germline ends.

Ten or more counts support this clonotype. The genes are TRBV7-9 and TRBJ2-7, with D possibly being TRBD2 (6 bases). The CDR3 contains 15 residues. V gave up 4 bases and J gave up 0 bases, with 13 bases separating them. The V gene's germline CDR1 is SEHNR and CDR2 FQNEAQ (reference sequence). The CDR3 DNA follows: TGTGCCAGCAGCTCTGTGCGGGGTCCCTCCTACGAGCAGTACTTC. It is translated as CASSSVRGPSYEQYF. Full variable domain (outside the CDR3, taken from reference TRBV7-9 and TRBJ2-7): DTGVSQNPRHKITKRGQNVTFRCDPISEHNRLYWYRQTLGQGPEFLTYFQNEAQLEKSRLLSDRFSAERPKGSFSTLEIQRTEQGDSAMYLCASSSVRGPSYEQYFGPGTRLTVT.

This clonotype was observed at least ten times. DNA of the CDR3: TGTGCCAGCAGTTCCCCTATTGGGGGCAATCAGCCCCAGCATTTT. This gives the protein CASSSPIGGNQPQHF. The chain is built from TRBV6-2 or TRBV6-3 and TRBJ1-5; D not resolved. V lost 4 bases and J lost 2, with 12 bases in between. The CDR3 sequence is 15 residues long. Germline CDR1 is MNHEY and CDR2 is SVGEGT.

This rearrangement joins TRBV21-1 to TRBJ2-5; TRBD1 is taken as the D call from the table, unchecked against the DNA. TRBV21-1 is annotated as a pseudogene. The CDR3 is 13 amino acids. DNA of the CDR3: TGTGCCAGCAGCAAAAGAGCCCCCGAGACCCAGTACTTC. This gives the protein CASSKRAPETQYF.

This clonotype has a count of ten or more. The chain uses TRBV24-1 and TRBJ1-5; TRBD1 matches 10 bases. Germline trimming cut 3 bases from V and 6 bases from J; bases unmatched to any gene: 7. The CDR3 covers 16 residues. Germline CDR1 reads KGHDR; CDR2 reads SFDVKD. The CDR3 reads CATSDPKTGGLQPQHF. The CDR3 nucleotides read TGTGCCACCAGTGATCCCAAGACAGGGGGCCTTCAGCCCCAGCATTTT.

J is TRBJ1-1 and V is TRBV20-1, with no clear D. Germline-derived CDR1 and CDR2 are DFQATT and SNEGSKA (reference sequence). V lost 3 bases and J 5 bases, leaving 10 bases between the germline ends. The CDR3 sequence is 12 residues long. CDR3 loop: CSASPKRTEAFF. DNA for the CDR3: TGCAGTGCTAGTCCAAAGAGGACTGAAGCTTTCTTT.

There are a few counts of this clonotype. This chain uses TRBV2 with TRBJ1-2; the D is unclear. Germline CDR1 SNHLY, CDR2 FYNNEI. The length of the CDR3 is 14 residues. V was cut by 4 bases and J by 6 bases, with 15 bases left in between. CDR3 in amino acids: CASSGLIRTNGYTF. CDR3 nucleotide sequence: TGTGCCAGCAGTGGGCTTATAAGGACCAATGGCTACACCTTC.

The sample holds a few counts of this clonotype. J is TRBJ2-3 and V is TRBV7-9; D remains unclear. Looked up from germline, CDR1 is SEHNR and CDR2 is FQNEAQ (reference sequence). Trimming stripped 4 bases from V and 6 bases from J, with 20 bases between. This CDR3 is built from 16 residues. In nucleotides, the CDR3 is TGTGCCAGCAGCTCCCCCCGGCCCCCCAAGCCGGATACGCAGTATTTT. Its protein product is CASSSPRPPKPDTQYF. Full variable domain (outside the CDR3, taken from reference TRBV7-9 and TRBJ2-3): DTGVSQNPRHKITKRGQNVTFRCDPISEHNRLYWYRQTLGQGPEFLTYFQNEAQLEKSRLLSDRFSAERPKGSFSTLEIQRTEQGDSAMYLCASSSPRPPKPDTQYFGPGTRLTVL.

This clonotype was seen repeatedly, ten times or more. The V and J genes are TRBV20-1 and TRBJ1-6; D not resolved. Looked up from germline, CDR1 is DFQATT and CDR2 is SNEGSKA (reference sequence). V was clipped by 2 bases and J by 0 bases, with 8 bases between them. This CDR3 has 15 amino acids. In DNA form, the CDR3 reads TGCAGTGCTAGATCCGTTAGCTCCTATAATTCACCCCTCCACTTT. As protein: CSARSVSSYNSPLHF.